This T cell receptor beta chain was observed in a study of shared clonotypes between healthy human individuals. Replicate PCRs run on unsorted PBMC used about 0.3 ug DNA, which was 31,000 or so T cell genomes. Sequencing was performed with immunoSEQ multiplex PCR; in TCRdb, only in-frame clones are kept and a portion is missing. The sample contains fewer than 650,000 clones, less than 80% of which appear only once. The table lists this clone with many counts. The study enrolled healthy HIV-negative adults without recent acute infections or vaccinations as donors. The specimen was PBMCs. The TCR was taken from a woman in her 40s in good health. Some clones in this sample may be carry-over from other donors' samples.

The CDR3 protein is CASSFSRTSGNTGELFF. The DNA of the CDR3 is TGTGCCAGCAGTTTCTCTCGGACTAGCGGTAACACCGGGGAGCTGTTTTTT. The chain couples TRBV28 to TRBJ2-2; 10 positions match TRBD2. The CDR3 consists of 17 residues. Germline CDR1 and CDR2: MDHEN and SYDVKM. The junction had 6 bases not matched to a gene; V was cut back by 3 bases and J by 2 bases.